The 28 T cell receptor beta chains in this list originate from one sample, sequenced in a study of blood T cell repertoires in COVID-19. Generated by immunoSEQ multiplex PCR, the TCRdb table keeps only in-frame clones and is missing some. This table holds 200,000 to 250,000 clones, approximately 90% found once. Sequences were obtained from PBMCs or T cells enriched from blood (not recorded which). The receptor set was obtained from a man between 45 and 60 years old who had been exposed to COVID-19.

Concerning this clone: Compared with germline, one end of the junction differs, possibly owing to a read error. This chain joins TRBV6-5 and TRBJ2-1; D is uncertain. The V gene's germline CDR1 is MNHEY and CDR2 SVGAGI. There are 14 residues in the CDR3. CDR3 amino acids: CASSDSASSDEQFF. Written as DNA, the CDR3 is TGTGCCAGCAGTGACTCCGCGTCCTCGGATGAGCAGTTCTTC.

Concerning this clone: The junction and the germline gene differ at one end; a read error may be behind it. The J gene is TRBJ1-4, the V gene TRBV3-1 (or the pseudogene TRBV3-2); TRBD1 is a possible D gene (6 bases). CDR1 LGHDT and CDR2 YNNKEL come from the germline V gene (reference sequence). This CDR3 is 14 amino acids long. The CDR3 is CASSRLGVGTMLLF. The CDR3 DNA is TGTGCCAGCAGCCGCCTAGGTGTGGGGACAATGCTTCTTTTT.

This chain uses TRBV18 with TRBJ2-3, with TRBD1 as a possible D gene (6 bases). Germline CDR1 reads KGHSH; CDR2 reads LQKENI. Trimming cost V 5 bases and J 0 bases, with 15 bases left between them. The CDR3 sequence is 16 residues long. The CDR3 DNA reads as TGTGCCAGCTCAGTTTCTGTACAGGGTAGCACAGATACGCAGTATTTT. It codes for CASSVSVQGSTDTQYF.

DNA of the CDR3: TGTGCCAGCTCACCCCGGGACAGGGATAATGAAAAACTGTTTTTT. Protein sequence: CASSPRDRDNEKLFF. The V and J genes are TRBV18 and TRBJ1-4; 9 nucleotides match TRBD1. The germline gives CDR1 KGHSH, CDR2 LQKENI. V shed 3 bases, J shed 4 bases, and the junction held 3 bases outside the gene matches. The CDR3 is made up of 15 amino acids.

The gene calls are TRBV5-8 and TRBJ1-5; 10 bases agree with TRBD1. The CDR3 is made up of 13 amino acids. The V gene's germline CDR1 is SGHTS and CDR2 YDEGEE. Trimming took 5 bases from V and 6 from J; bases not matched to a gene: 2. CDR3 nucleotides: TGTGCCAGCAGACGGACAGGGGGTCAGCCCCAGCATTTT. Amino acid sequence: CASRRTGGQPQHF.

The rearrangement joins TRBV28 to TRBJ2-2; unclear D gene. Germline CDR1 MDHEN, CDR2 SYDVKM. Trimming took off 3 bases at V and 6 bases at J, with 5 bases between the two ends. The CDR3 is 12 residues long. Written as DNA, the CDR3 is TGTGCCAGCAGTTTTCGGGCCGGGGAGCTGTTTTTT. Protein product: CASSFRAGELFF. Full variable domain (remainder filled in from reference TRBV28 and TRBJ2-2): DVKVTQSSRYLVKRTGEKVFLECVQDMDHENMFWYRQDPGLGLRLIYFSYDVKMKEKGDIPEGYSVSREKKERFSLILESASTNQTSMYLCASSFRAGELFFGEGSRLTVL.

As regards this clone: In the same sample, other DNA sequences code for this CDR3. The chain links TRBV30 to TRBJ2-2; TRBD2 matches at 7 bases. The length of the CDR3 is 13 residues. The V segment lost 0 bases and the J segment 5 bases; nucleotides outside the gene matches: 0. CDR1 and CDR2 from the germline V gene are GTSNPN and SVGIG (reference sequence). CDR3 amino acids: CAWSVGGTGELFF. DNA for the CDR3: TGTGCCTGGAGTGTGGGGGGGACCGGGGAGCTGTTTTTT.

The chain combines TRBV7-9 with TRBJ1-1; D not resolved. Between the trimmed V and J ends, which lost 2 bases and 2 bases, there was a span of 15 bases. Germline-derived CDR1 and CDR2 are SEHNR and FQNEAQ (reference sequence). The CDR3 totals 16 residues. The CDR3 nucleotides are TGTGCCAGCAGCTTATTCTCCGGAGAGGTAAACACTGAAGCTTTCTTT. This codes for CASSLFSGEVNTEAFF.

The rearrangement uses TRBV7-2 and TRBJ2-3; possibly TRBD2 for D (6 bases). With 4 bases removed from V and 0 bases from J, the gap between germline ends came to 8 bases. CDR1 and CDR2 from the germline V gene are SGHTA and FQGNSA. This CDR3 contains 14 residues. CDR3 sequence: CASSSGLSTDTQYF. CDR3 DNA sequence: TGTGCCAGCAGCTCGGGACTGAGCACAGATACGCAGTATTTT.

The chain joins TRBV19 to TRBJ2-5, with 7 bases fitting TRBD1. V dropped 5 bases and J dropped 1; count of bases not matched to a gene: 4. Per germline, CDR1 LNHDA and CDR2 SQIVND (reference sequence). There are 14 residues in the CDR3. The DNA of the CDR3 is TGTGCCAGTAGTGTCGGGACAGCCCAAGAGACCCAGTACTTC. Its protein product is CASSVGTAQETQYF.

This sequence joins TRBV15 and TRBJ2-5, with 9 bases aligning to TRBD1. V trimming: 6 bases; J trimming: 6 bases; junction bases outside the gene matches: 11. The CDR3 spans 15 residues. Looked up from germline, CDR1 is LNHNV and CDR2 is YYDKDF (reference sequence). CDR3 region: CATRANRGPVQTQYF. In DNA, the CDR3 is TGTGCCACCAGAGCTAACAGGGGGCCGGTGCAGACCCAGTACTTC.

CDR3 in DNA: TGCGCCAGCAGCCCTAACAGGGACTCTGGAAACACCATATATTTT. Encoded protein: CASSPNRDSGNTIYF. V usage is TRBV5-1 and J usage is TRBJ1-3, with D tentatively TRBD1 (6 bases). Germline V CDR1 and CDR2: SGHRS, YFSETQ. There are 15 residues in the CDR3. Trimming took off 4 bases at V and 0 bases at J, with 11 bases between the two ends.

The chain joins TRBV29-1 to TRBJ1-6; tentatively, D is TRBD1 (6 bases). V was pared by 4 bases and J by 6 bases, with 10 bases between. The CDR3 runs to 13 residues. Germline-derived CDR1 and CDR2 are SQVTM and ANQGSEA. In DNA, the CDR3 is TGCAGCGTTGGGACAGTTGCTAATTCACCCCTCCACTTT. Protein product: CSVGTVANSPLHF.

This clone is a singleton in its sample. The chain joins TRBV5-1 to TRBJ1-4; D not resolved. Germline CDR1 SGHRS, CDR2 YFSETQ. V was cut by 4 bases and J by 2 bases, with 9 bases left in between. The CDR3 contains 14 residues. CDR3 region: CASSPGSTNEKLFF. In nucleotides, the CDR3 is TGCGCCAGCAGCCCGGGGAGCACTAATGAAAAACTGTTTTTT. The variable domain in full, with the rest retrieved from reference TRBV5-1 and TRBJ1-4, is KAGVTQTPRYLIKTRGQQVTLSCSPISGHRSVSWYQQTPGQGLQFLFEYFSETQRNKGNFPGRFSGRQFSNSRSEMNVSTLELGDSALYLCASSPGSTNEKLFFGSGTQLSVL.

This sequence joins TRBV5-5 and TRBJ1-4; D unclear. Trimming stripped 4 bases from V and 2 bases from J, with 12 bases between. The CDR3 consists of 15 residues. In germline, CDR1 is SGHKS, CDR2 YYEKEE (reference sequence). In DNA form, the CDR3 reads TGTGCCAGCAGCCCGCTGCTTAGTACTAATGAAAAACTGTTTTTT. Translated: CASSPLLSTNEKLFF.

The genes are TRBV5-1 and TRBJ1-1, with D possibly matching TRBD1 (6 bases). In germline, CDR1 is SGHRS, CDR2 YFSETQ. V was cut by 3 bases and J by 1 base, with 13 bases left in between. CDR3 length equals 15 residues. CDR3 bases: TGCGCCAGCAGCTGGACGGACAGAGAGAACACTGAAGCTTTCTTT. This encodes CASSWTDRENTEAFF.

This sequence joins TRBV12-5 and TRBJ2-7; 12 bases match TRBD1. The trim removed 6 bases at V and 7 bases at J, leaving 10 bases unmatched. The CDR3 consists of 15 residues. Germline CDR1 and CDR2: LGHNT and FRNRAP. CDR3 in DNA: TGTGCTAGTGGGCTCCGGGACAGGGGGCGCGAGGAGCAGTACGTC. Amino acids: CASGLRDRGREEQYV.

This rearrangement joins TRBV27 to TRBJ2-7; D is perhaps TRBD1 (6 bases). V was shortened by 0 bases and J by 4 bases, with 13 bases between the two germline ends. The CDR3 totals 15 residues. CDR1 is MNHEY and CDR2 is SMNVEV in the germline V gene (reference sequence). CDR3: CASSLSSRGTYEQYV. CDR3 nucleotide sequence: TGTGCCAGCAGTTTATCAAGTAGGGGGACATACGAGCAGTACGTC.

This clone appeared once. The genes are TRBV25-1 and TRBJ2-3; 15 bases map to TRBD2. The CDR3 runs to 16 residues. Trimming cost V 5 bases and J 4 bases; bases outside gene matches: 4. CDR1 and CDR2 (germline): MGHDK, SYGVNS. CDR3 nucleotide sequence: TGTGCCAGCAGTAGGACTAGCGGGGGGGGCGCAGATACGCAGTATTTT. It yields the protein CASSRTSGGGADTQYF.

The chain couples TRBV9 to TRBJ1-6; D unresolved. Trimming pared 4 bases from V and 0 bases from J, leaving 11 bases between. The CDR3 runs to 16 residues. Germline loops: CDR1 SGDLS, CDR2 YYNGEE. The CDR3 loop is CASSLRGSSYNSPLHF. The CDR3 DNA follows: TGTGCCAGCAGCTTACGGGGAAGCTCCTATAATTCACCCCTCCACTTT.

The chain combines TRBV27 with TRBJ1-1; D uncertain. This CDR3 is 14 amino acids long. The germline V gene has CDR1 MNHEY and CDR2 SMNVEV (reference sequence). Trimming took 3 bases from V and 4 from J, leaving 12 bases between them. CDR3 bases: TGTGCCAGCAGTTTGTCCTCGGTTGGCACTGAAGCTTTCTTT. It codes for CASSLSSVGTEAFF.

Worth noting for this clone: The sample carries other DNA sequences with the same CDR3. DNA for the CDR3: TGTGCCAGCTCACCAAGGACAGGGAACACCGGGGAGCTGTTTTTT. Its protein product is CASSPRTGNTGELFF. The chain employs TRBV18 and TRBJ2-2; TRBD1 aligns across 7 bases. After removal of 2 bases from V and 1 base from J, the junction contained 1 base not matched to a gene. The CDR3 consists of 15 residues. Germline-derived CDR1 and CDR2 are KGHSH and LQKENI.

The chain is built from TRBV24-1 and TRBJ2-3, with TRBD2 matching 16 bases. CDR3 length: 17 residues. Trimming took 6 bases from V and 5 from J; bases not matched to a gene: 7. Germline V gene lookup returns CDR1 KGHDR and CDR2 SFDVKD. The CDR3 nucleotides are TGTGCCACCAGTCCGGGACTAGCGGGAGGGCCGAAAGATACGCAGTATTTT. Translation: CATSPGLAGGPKDTQYF.

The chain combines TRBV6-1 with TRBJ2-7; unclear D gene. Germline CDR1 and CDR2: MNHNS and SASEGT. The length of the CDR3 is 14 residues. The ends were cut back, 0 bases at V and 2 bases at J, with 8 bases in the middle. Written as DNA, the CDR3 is TGTGCCAGCAGTGAAGCCCGGGTTCCCTACGAGCAGTACTTC. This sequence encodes CASSEARVPYEQYF.

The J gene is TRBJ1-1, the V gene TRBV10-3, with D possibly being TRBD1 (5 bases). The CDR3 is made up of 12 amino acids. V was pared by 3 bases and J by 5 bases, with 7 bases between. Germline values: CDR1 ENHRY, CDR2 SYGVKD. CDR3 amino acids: CAISDGGTEAFF. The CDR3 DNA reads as TGTGCCATCAGTGATGGGGGGACTGAAGCTTTCTTT.

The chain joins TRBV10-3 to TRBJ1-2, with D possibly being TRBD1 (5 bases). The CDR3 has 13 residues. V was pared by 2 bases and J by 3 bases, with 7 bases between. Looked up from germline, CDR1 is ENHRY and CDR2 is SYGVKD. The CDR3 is CAISEDRDYGYTF. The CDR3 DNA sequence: TGTGCCATCAGTGAGGACAGAGACTATGGCTACACCTTC.

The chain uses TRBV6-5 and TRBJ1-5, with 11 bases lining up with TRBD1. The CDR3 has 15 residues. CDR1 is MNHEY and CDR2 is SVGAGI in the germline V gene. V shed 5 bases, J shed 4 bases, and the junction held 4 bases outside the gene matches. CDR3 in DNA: TGTGCCAGCAGTCGGACAGGGGGCGGGAATCAGCCCCAGCATTTT. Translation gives CASSRTGGGNQPQHF.

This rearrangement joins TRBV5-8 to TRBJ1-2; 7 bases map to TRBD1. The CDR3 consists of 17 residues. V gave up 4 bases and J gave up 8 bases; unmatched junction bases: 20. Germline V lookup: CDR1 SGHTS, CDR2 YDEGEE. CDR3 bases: TGTGCCAGCAGCGTGAAGACAGGGCGGGACCGCACGGAAGGCTACACCTTC. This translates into CASSVKTGRDRTEGYTF.